This is a list of T cell receptor beta chains from one sample in a study of lymphopenia after photon versus proton radiotherapy. Assay: immunoSEQ multiplex PCR; the TCRdb copy retains only in-frame clones and omits some. The table shows about 40,000 clones, with 86% occurring only once. Here the sequenced sample was peripheral blood, taken from a patient treated with proton-based radiotherapy. The receptors come from a woman in her 70s with pancreatic cancer. Some clones in this sample may be carry-over from other donors' samples. The CDR3 runs from the conserved cysteine through the conserved F or W. A D gene is named only where the DNA matches it firmly. Size is stated for part of the rows, as once, few or many counts, or as a class when the clone is expanded.

D,V,size,J,DNA,CDR3
TRBD1,TRBV7-9,-,TRBJ2-7,TGTGCCAGCAGCTTACTCAGGGGGCTGGGCTCGTACGAGCAGTACTTC,CASSLLRGLGSYEQYF
TRBD2,TRBV18,-,TRBJ2-1,TGTGCCAGCTCACCACGGGTAGCGGGAATGGGGGATGAGCAGTTCTTC,CASSPRVAGMGDEQFF
-,TRBV5-6,-,TRBJ2-1,TGTGCCAGCAGCTTGGCGGCCCTGACAGGCCGGGGGCAGTTCTTC,CASSLAALTGRGQFF
-,TRBV5-1,-,TRBJ2-5,TGCGCCAGCAGCTTGTGGATGGGCCAAGAGACCCAGTACTTC,CASSLWMGQETQYF
TRBD1,TRBV5-1,-,TRBJ1-1,TGCGCCAGCAGCATTAAACCGGGACAGCTCGAAGCTTTCTTT,CASSIKPGQLEAFF
-,TRBV30,-,TRBJ2-1,TGTGCCTGGAATAGCGGAAACAATGAGCAGTTCTTC,CAWNSGNNEQFF
-,TRBV6-1,-,TRBJ2-3,TGTGCCAGCAGTGGCCCGCAGGGAACAGATACGCAGTATTTT,CASSGPQGTDTQYF
TRBD2,TRBV10-3,-,TRBJ2-7,TGTGCCATCAGTGAGGGGACTAGCGGGAACGAGCAGTACTTC,CAISEGTSGNEQYF
-,TRBV19,-,TRBJ1-3,TGTGCCAGTAGTGTCGCTACGCAGGGAAACACCATATATTTT,CASSVATQGNTIYF
TRBD1,TRBV5-1,-,TRBJ2-7,TGCGCCAGCAGCTTGTTCCCGGGACAGGACCCCTACGAGCAGTACTTC,CASSLFPGQDPYEQYF
-,TRBV5-1,-,TRBJ2-2,TGCGCCAGCAGCTTGACTTGGACCCGGACCGGGGAGCTGTTTTTT,CASSLTWTRTGELFF
-,TRBV14,-,TRBJ1-1,TGTGCCAGCAGCCAAGACAGTCGAACTGAAGCTTTCTTT,CASSQDSRTEAFF
TRBD1,TRBV5-4,once,TRBJ2-7,TGTGCCAGCAGCTTGGGACAGGGTGACTACGAGCAGTACTTC,CASSLGQGDYEQYF
-,TRBV6-6,-,TRBJ1-5,TGTGCCAGCAGTTTAGACAATCAGCCCCAGCATTTT,CASSLDNQPQHF
TRBD2,TRBV6-5,-,TRBJ2-3,TGTGCCAGCAGGATAGCGGGAGGGTTGGATACGCAGTATTTT,CASRIAGGLDTQYF
TRBD1,TRBV6-1,once,TRBJ2-3,TGTGCCAGCACCCAAGTTGAGGGGGCGAGAAATACGCAGTATTTT,CASTQVEGARNTQYF
TRBD2,TRBV11-3,-,TRBJ2-3,TGTGCCAGCAGCTTAGGAGCGGGAGGTGGCACAGATACGCAGTATTTT,CASSLGAGGGTDTQYF
TRBD2,TRBV6-4,-,TRBJ2-1,TGTGCCAGCAGTGAGTACCGTCTAGCGGCCCACAATGAGCAGTTCTTC,CASSEYRLAAHNEQFF
TRBD1,TRBV19,-,TRBJ1-5,TGTGCCAGTAGCCTACAGGGGGTTAGCAATCAGCCCCAGCATTTT,CASSLQGVSNQPQHF
-,TRBV2,-,TRBJ2-3,TGTGCCAGCAGGAGGGAGACAGGCGCAGATACGCAGTATTTT,CASRRETGADTQYF
-,TRBV5-1,-,TRBJ2-3,TGCGCCAGCAAAAACTACCCCCCCGATCGGGGGATCACAGATACGCAGTATTTT,CASKNYPPDRGITDTQYF
TRBD1,TRBV29-1,-,TRBJ1-3,TGCAGCGTTGAGGGACAGGGGTCCACCTTCGACTCTGGAAACACCATATATTTT,CSVEGQGSTFDSGNTIYF
TRBD1,TRBV6-6,-,TRBJ1-2,TGTGCCAGCAGTGGCGGGACAGATGGCTACACCTTC,CASSGGTDGYTF
TRBD1,TRBV28,-,TRBJ2-1,TGTGCCAGCAGTTTGCAGGGGGTTGACAATAAGCAGTTCTTC,CASSLQGVDNKQFF
TRBD1,TRBV23-1,-,TRBJ2-1,TGCGCCAGCGCCCGGCCCCAAGACAGGGACTCCTACAATGAGCAGTTCTTC,CASARPQDRDSYNEQFF
TRBD1,TRBV6-1,-,TRBJ1-1,TGTGCCAGCAGTCCACAAGACAGGGCGGGCACTGAAGCTTTCTTT,CASSPQDRAGTEAFF
-,TRBV9,-,TRBJ1-1,TGTGCCAGCAGCGCCGGGGAGGGGTGGGACACTGAAGCTTTCTTT,CASSAGEGWDTEAFF
-,TRBV29-1,-,TRBJ2-1,TGCAGCTCCTCATGGACTCTGGACAATGAGCAGTTCTTC,CSSSWTLDNEQFF
TRBD2,TRBV29-1,-,TRBJ2-3,TGCAGCGGGCGAGGGACTAGCGGGGGACCTCTGGCTACGCAGTATTTT,CSGRGTSGGPLATQYF
TRBD2,TRBV28,-,TRBJ2-7,TGTGCCAGCAGTTTGGGGGGGGTAACCTACGAGCAGTACTTC,CASSLGGVTYEQYF
-,TRBV9,-,TRBJ2-3,TGTGCCAGCAGCGTAGGGGGGGACTCAAGCACAGATACGCAGTATTTT,CASSVGGDSSTDTQYF
-,TRBV6-1,-,TRBJ1-5,TGTGCCAGCACCCCCTTTGGGGGGGGCAGCCAGCCCCAGCATTTT,CASTPFGGGSQPQHF
TRBD1,TRBV15,-,TRBJ1-1,TGTGCCACCAGCAGTGCCGGGACAGGGCTCGCTGAAGCTTTCTTT,CATSSAGTGLAEAFF
TRBD2,TRBV27,-,TRBJ2-7,TGTGCCAGCAGTCGGGGGGACCTCCTACAGCAGTACTTC,CASSRGDLLQQYF
TRBD2,TRBV5-1,once,TRBJ2-7,TGCGCCAGCAGCTTGGGCCAGGGAGGGCGGGAGCAGTACTTC,CASSLGQGGREQYF
-,TRBV11-2,-,TRBJ2-7,TGTGCCAGCAGCTCAGGTGTCTACGAGCAGTACTTC,CASSSGVYEQYF
-,TRBV30,-,TRBJ1-1,TGTGCCTGGAGAAGGGACGGGGGACGTAACACTGAAGCTTTCTTT,CAWRRDGGRNTEAFF
-,TRBV10-3,-,TRBJ2-1,TGTGCCATCAGTCCCCCCAGCAATGAGCAGTTCTTC,CAISPPSNEQFF
-,TRBV19,-,TRBJ1-6,TGTGCCAGTAGTATCACCGGGGCGCCCTATAATTCACCCCTCCACTTT,CASSITGAPYNSPLHF
-,TRBV7-2,once,TRBJ2-2,TGTGCCAGCAGCTTAGTCGGAGGGGAAAACACCGGGGAGCTGTTTTTT,CASSLVGGENTGELFF
TRBD1,TRBV6-1,-,TRBJ1-2,TGTGCCAGCGCGGGTGGACAGGCGAATAACTATGGCTACACCTTC,CASAGGQANNYGYTF
-,TRBV15,-,TRBJ2-3,TGTGCCACCAGCAGAGATCCCCCAGGGTCCCATTTGGATACGCAGTATTTT,CATSRDPPGSHLDTQYF